A single sample gave rise to the 32 T cell receptor beta chains below, sequenced in a study of blood T cell repertoires in COVID-19 (dated by TCRdb to 2019 to 2021). Libraries came from the immunoSEQ multiplex PCR assay. TCRdb took over this immuneACCESS table, retaining in-frame rearrangements with V and J assigned. Such tables are incomplete; in checked studies, under half of the missing clones stem from an unresolved V gene, and the remainder is unexplained. The sample table contains about 98,000 clones; only one count was recorded for 70% to 90% of them. The ten largest make up 4% to 5.5% of the sample. What was sequenced was peripheral blood. Receptors originate from a man between 65 and 80 years old with acute or convalescent COVID-19.

The chain is built from TRBV20-1 and TRBJ2-3, with TRBD2 matching 7 bases. Germline V lookup: CDR1 DFQATT, CDR2 SNEGSKA (reference sequence). The CDR3 is 17 amino acids. V trimming: 3 bases; J trimming: 3 bases; junction bases outside the gene matches: 15. This chain's CDR3 is CSASRIPGGVLTDTQYF. Here the CDR3 DNA reads TGCAGTGCTAGTCGCATCCCGGGGGGTGTTCTAACAGATACGCAGTATTTT.

V is TRBV11-2 and J is TRBJ1-6; 10 bases are shared with TRBD1. The trim removed 6 bases at V and 7 bases at J, leaving 9 bases unmatched. The CDR3 totals 16 residues. Germline CDR1 SGHAT, CDR2 FQNNGV. CDR3 protein: CASRPDRGLWNSPLHF. The CDR3 DNA reads TGTGCCAGCAGACCCGACAGGGGGCTCTGGAATTCACCCCTCCACTTT. Full variable domain (remainder filled in from reference TRBV11-2 and TRBJ1-6): EAGVAQSPRYKIIEKRQSVAFWCNPISGHATLYWYQQILGQGPKLLIQFQNNGVVDDSQLPKDRFSAERLKGVDSTLKIQPAKLEDSAVYLCASRPDRGLWNSPLHFGNGTRLTVT.

This clone was seen ten or more times. The genes are TRBV6-1 and TRBJ2-7; the match to TRBD2 covers 11 bases. CDR1 and CDR2 (germline): MNHNS, SASEGT. Trimming cost V 2 bases and J 5 bases; bases outside gene matches: 2. The CDR3 sequence is 14 residues long. For the CDR3, the DNA is TGTGCCAGCAGTGAAATAGCGGGGGGGCACGAGCAGTACTTC. It codes for CASSEIAGGHEQYF.

V gene TRBV7-2 combines with J gene TRBJ1-4, with D uncertain. The ends were cut back, 1 base at V and 3 bases at J, with 9 bases in the middle. This CDR3 spans 15 amino acids. Germline CDR1 SGHTA, CDR2 FQGNSA. The chain's CDR3 is CASSLGALSNEKLFF. DNA for the CDR3: TGTGCCAGCAGCTTAGGAGCGCTCTCTAATGAAAAACTGTTTTTT.

In this sample, this clone turned up a few times. V usage is TRBV5-1 and J usage is TRBJ1-3, with 9 bases that match TRBD1. Germline CDR1 SGHRS, CDR2 YFSETQ. V trimming: 0 bases; J trimming: 4 bases; junction bases outside the gene matches: 8. This CDR3 contains 17 residues. CDR3 nucleotide sequence: TGCGCCAGCAGCTTGGGGGTACAGGGGGCGAAAGGAAACACCATATATTTT. Its translation is CASSLGVQGAKGNTIYF.

This rearrangement joins TRBV9 to TRBJ1-2, with D uncertain. Trimming cost V 3 bases and J 0 bases, with 18 bases left between them. The CDR3 runs 17 residues. The V gene's germline CDR1 is SGDLS and CDR2 YYNGEE. Here the CDR3 reads CASSDPGRESPNYGYTF. The CDR3 coding sequence is TGTGCCAGCAGCGATCCTGGGAGGGAGTCCCCTAACTATGGCTACACCTTC.

This chain joins TRBV19 and TRBJ1-4; 7 bases fit TRBD1. The CDR3 is 17 residues long. The germline CDR1 and CDR2 sequences are LNHDA and SQIVND (reference sequence). Trimming cost V 11 bases and J 0 bases; bases outside gene matches: 15. The CDR3 DNA follows: TGTGCCGGAGGGTCCGGGACAGAGCTTGCAACTAATGAAAAACTGTTTTTT. Protein sequence: CAGGSGTELATNEKLFF.

This chain joins TRBV6-5 and TRBJ2-5; the match to TRBD1 covers 9 bases. The CDR3 length is 14 residues. V lost 6 bases, J lost 5 bases, and 7 bases stayed unmatched. CDR1 MNHEY and CDR2 SVGAGI come from the germline V gene. CDR3 coding DNA: TGTGCCAGCAGGGACAGGGGATATGGCGAGACCCAGTACTTC. Protein: CASRDRGYGETQYF.

The rearrangement uses TRBV12-3 or TRBV12-4 and TRBJ2-5, with D hard to call. The CDR3 runs 12 residues. Deletions cut 0 bases from V and 4 bases from J, with 3 bases between. CDR3 DNA sequence: TGTGCCAGCAGTTTAGCGAGAGAGACCCAGTACTTC. Protein product: CASSLARETQYF.

The CDR3 coding sequence is TGTGCCAGCAGCTCCGGGACAGATCTTGAAGCTTTCTTT. The encoded protein is CASSSGTDLEAFF. The rearrangement links TRBV5-6 to TRBJ1-1; TRBD1 matches at 7 bases. After removal of 3 bases from V and 7 bases from J, the junction contained 6 bases not matched to a gene. The CDR3 extends over 13 amino acids. Germline V gene sequence: CDR1 SGHDT, CDR2 YYEEEE.

This clone has only a few counts. J is TRBJ2-3 and V is TRBV19; D not certain. Trimming left V 6 bases short and J 0 bases short, with 16 bases between. This CDR3 comprises 16 residues. Germline V CDR1 and CDR2: LNHDA, SQIVND (reference sequence). CDR3 in amino acids: CASSRILGTSTDTQYF. DNA of the CDR3: TGTGCCAGTAGCCGAATCCTAGGAACTAGCACAGATACGCAGTATTTT.

The rearrangement links TRBV10-3 to TRBJ2-6; D is undetermined. Germline assignment: CDR1 ENHRY and CDR2 SYGVKD. This CDR3 spans 15 amino acids. Trimming shortened V by 3 bases and J by 4 bases, and 10 bases separated the two germline ends. CDR3 nucleotide sequence: TGTGCCATCAGTGAACCTCTTGCGGGGGCCAACGTCCTGACTTTC. It codes for CAISEPLAGANVLTF.

The chain recombines TRBV9 with TRBJ2-7; TRBD1 matches at 7 bases. This CDR3 region has 15 residues. Germline CDR1 reads SGDLS; CDR2 reads YYNGEE. The V gene end was trimmed by 4 bases and the J gene end by 3 bases; junction bases not matched to a gene: 10. In nucleotides, the CDR3 is TGTGCCAGCAGCCCCCGACAGGGAAGTCTCTACGAGCAGTACTTC. Its translation: CASSPRQGSLYEQYF.

This rearrangement joins TRBV28 to TRBJ2-1; D gene ambiguous. In germline, CDR1 is MDHEN, CDR2 SYDVKM. Trimming took off 2 bases at V and 0 bases at J, with 5 bases between the two ends. CDR3 length: 14 residues. The CDR3 here is CASSLQVSYNEQFF. In DNA, the CDR3 is TGTGCCAGCAGTTTACAGGTCTCCTACAATGAGCAGTTCTTC.

J is TRBJ2-5 and V is TRBV7-8, with TRBD2 matching over 12 bases. Germline lookup yields CDR1 SGHVS and CDR2 FQNEAQ. Trimming cost V 0 bases and J 7 bases; bases outside gene matches: 9. This CDR3 has 17 residues. This chain's CDR3 is CASSLAASGGAGGTQYF. The CDR3 bases are TGTGCCAGCAGCTTAGCAGCTAGCGGGGGGGCAGGTGGGACCCAGTACTTC. The complete variable domain, with remaining parts taken from reference TRBV7-8 and TRBJ2-5, reads GAGVSQSPRYKVAKRGQDVALRCDPISGHVSLFWYQQALGQGPEFLTYFQNEAQLDKSGLPSDRFFAERPEGSVSTLKIQRTQQEDSAVYLCASSLAASGGAGGTQYFGPGTRLLVL.

The chain employs TRBV6-1 and TRBJ2-1; 11 bases line up with TRBD1. Trimming at V came to 3 bases and at J to 8 bases, leaving 6 bases not matched to a gene. The CDR3 length is 15 residues. CDR1 is MNHNS, CDR2 SASEGT, per germline. DNA of the CDR3: TGTGCCAGCAGTGACGGACAGGGGGCATACGATGAGCAGTTCTTC. Protein product: CASSDGQGAYDEQFF.

This chain connects TRBV30 to TRBJ2-7; 9 positions match TRBD1. The V gene end was trimmed by 4 bases and the J gene end by 3 bases; junction bases not matched to a gene: 7. The CDR3 sequence is 14 residues long. The V gene's germline CDR1 is GTSNPN and CDR2 SVGIG (reference sequence). The CDR3 DNA is TGTGCCTGGACCCCGGACAGGGGAGTCTACGAGCAGTACTTC. Translating it yields CAWTPDRGVYEQYF.

In this sample, this clone turned up a few times. The chain carries TRBV6-5 and TRBJ2-3; no firm D call. The CDR3 has 14 amino acids. Germline CDR1 reads MNHEY; CDR2 reads SVGAGI. The V end was cut by 5 bases, the J end by 4 bases, with 13 bases between. DNA for the CDR3: TGTGCCAGCAGTCCTACCCATTCCGCAGATACGCAGTATTTT. Translation: CASSPTHSADTQYF.

The V gene is TRBV3-1 (or the pseudogene TRBV3-2), the J gene TRBJ2-1; TRBD2 is a possible D gene (5 bases). Per germline, CDR1 LGHDT and CDR2 YNNKEL (reference sequence). The V gene lost 1 base and the J gene lost 8 bases, with 18 bases spanning the gap. The CDR3 consists of 16 residues. The CDR3 region is CASSQAMEIARDEQFF. CDR3 coding DNA: TGTGCCAGCAGCCAAGCAATGGAGATAGCGCGGGATGAGCAGTTCTTC.

This clone counts as large (0.1 to 1%). The chain carries TRBV7-2 and TRBJ2-1; 7 bases are shared with TRBD1. Germline CDR1 SGHTA, CDR2 FQGNSA. The CDR3 runs 16 residues. Germline trimming cut 5 bases from V and 7 bases from J; bases unmatched to any gene: 14. CDR3 in amino acids: CASSHRQGEGGNEQFF. The CDR3 DNA follows: TGTGCCAGCAGCCACCGACAGGGCGAGGGTGGGAATGAGCAGTTCTTC. The variable domain in full, completed from reference TRBV7-2 and TRBJ2-1, reads GAGVSQSPSNKVTEKGKDVELRCDPISGHTALYWYRQSLGQGLEFLIYFQGNSAPDKSGLPSDRFSAERTGGSVSTLTIQRTQQEDSAVYLCASSHRQGEGGNEQFFGPGTRLTVL.

Only one count was recorded for this clone. This chain joins TRBV6-4 and TRBJ2-7, with 12 bases that match TRBD2. The germline V gene encodes CDR1 MRHNA and CDR2 SNTAGT. With V trimmed by 4 bases and J by 6 bases, 13 bases remained unmatched. The CDR3 sequence is 17 residues long. The CDR3 nucleotides are TGTGCCAGCAGTGTCCCACCGCCTAGCGGGGGGGGCGGCGAGCAGTACGTC. Amino acid sequence: CASSVPPPSGGGGEQYV.

The rearrangement joins TRBV2 to TRBJ1-5; TRBD1 aligns across 7 bases. Germline V lookup: CDR1 SNHLY, CDR2 FYNNEI. The CDR3 spans 16 residues. With 8 bases clipped from V and 3 bases from J, the junction kept 13 bases outside the gene matches. CDR3: CASAATGTVNNQPQHF. CDR3 coding DNA: TGTGCCAGCGCAGCAACCGGGACAGTCAACAATCAGCCCCAGCATTTT.

The chain combines TRBV3-1 (or the pseudogene TRBV3-2) with TRBJ1-2; the D is unclear. V shed 5 bases and J shed 8 bases, with 18 bases lying between them. The germline V gene encodes CDR1 LGHDT and CDR2 YNNKEL (reference sequence). There are 14 residues in the CDR3. The CDR3 sequence: CASSSSGGSKGYTF. Here the CDR3 DNA reads TGTGCCAGCAGCTCCTCGGGAGGAAGTAAAGGCTACACCTTC.

The chain combines TRBV27 with TRBJ1-2; 7 nucleotides align to TRBD1. J was trimmed by 1 base and V by 8 bases; bases with no gene match: 13. This CDR3 region has 16 residues. CDR1 and CDR2 (germline): MNHEY, SMNVEV (reference sequence). The CDR3 protein is CASRPWGTASNYGYTF. The CDR3 DNA is TGTGCCAGCCGCCCGTGGGGGACAGCGAGTAACTATGGCTACACCTTC.

This chain joins TRBV3-1 (or the pseudogene TRBV3-2) and TRBJ2-2; D unresolved. Trimming cost V 4 bases and J 4 bases, with 7 bases left between them. This CDR3 spans 13 amino acids. CDR1 LGHDT and CDR2 YNNKEL come from the germline V gene (reference sequence). Here the CDR3 DNA reads TGTGCCAGCAGCCGTCTAAGCACCGGGGAGCTGTTTTTT. It encodes CASSRLSTGELFF.

This chain's CDR3 is CASSTGDRLYEQYF. As DNA, the CDR3 is TGCGCCAGCAGCACAGGGGACAGGCTCTACGAGCAGTACTTC. The chain carries TRBV5-1 and TRBJ2-7; TRBD1 matches 8 bases. The CDR3 is 14 residues long. Germline loops: CDR1 SGHRS, CDR2 YFSETQ. V lost 4 bases and J lost 3; bases outside the gene matches: 6. The whole variable domain, filled in from reference TRBV5-1 and TRBJ2-7, reads KAGVTQTPRYLIKTRGQQVTLSCSPISGHRSVSWYQQTPGQGLQFLFEYFSETQRNKGNFPGRFSGRQFSNSRSEMNVSTLELGDSALYLCASSTGDRLYEQYFGPGTRLTVT.

The chain couples TRBV24-1 to TRBJ2-1, with 10 bases matching TRBD1. The CDR3 consists of 15 residues. V trimming: 3 bases; J trimming: 6 bases; junction bases outside the gene matches: 4. From germline, CDR1 is KGHDR and CDR2 SFDVKD. The CDR3 DNA is TGTGCCACCAGTGATCCCGGGACAGGGGTCAATGAGCAGTTCTTC. Translating it yields CATSDPGTGVNEQFF.

The chain joins TRBV12-5 to TRBJ2-7; 7 bases map to TRBD1. There are 20 residues in the CDR3. Trimming cost V 1 base and J 3 bases; bases outside gene matches: 21. Per the germline V gene, CDR1 is LGHNT and CDR2 is FRNRAP. The CDR3 region is CASGLENRDSRFPELYEQYF. The CDR3 DNA is TGTGCTAGTGGTTTGGAAAACCGGGACAGTCGATTTCCGGAGCTCTACGAGCAGTACTTC. The complete variable domain, with remaining parts taken from reference TRBV12-5 and TRBJ2-7, reads DARVTQTPRHKVTEMGQEVTMRCQPILGHNTVFWYRQTMMQGLELLAYFRNRAPLDDSGMPKDRFSAEMPDATLATLKIQPSEPRDSAVYFCASGLENRDSRFPELYEQYFGPGTRLTVT.

The chain recombines TRBV27 with TRBJ1-6; 7 positions agree with TRBD1. The junction had 12 bases not matched to a gene; V was cut back by 7 bases and J by 6 bases. From germline, CDR1 is MNHEY and CDR2 SMNVEV (reference sequence). The CDR3 loop spans 16 amino acids. Here the CDR3 reads CASTGRDRGFNSPLHF. In nucleotides, the CDR3 is TGTGCCAGCACCGGCCGGGACAGAGGATTTAATTCACCCCTCCACTTT.

The chain carries TRBV28 and TRBJ1-4; perhaps TRBD1 as D (5 bases). The germline V gene has CDR1 MDHEN and CDR2 SYDVKM. The CDR3 is 15 amino acids. V gave up 5 bases and J gave up 3 bases, with 13 bases separating them. The CDR3 DNA reads TGTGCCAGCAGTGGCCGCGGGGGGGCTAATGAAAAACTGTTTTTT. This sequence encodes CASSGRGGANEKLFF.

The chain uses TRBV6-1 and TRBJ1-6; no definite D call. The V end was cut by 0 bases, the J end by 7 bases, with 7 bases between. Germline-derived CDR1 and CDR2 are MNHNS and SASEGT. CDR3 length equals 14 residues. The CDR3 here is CASSEALANSPLHF. Written as DNA, the CDR3 is TGTGCCAGCAGTGAAGCGTTAGCCAATTCACCCCTCCACTTT.

The chain recombines TRBV5-5 with TRBJ1-3; TRBD1 might be the D (5 bases). CDR3 length equals 15 residues. CDR1 SGHKS and CDR2 YYEKEE come from the germline V gene (reference sequence). Trimming pared 2 bases from V and 4 bases from J, leaving 13 bases between. The CDR3 here is CASSLQVIGGNTIYF. The DNA for the CDR3 is TGTGCCAGCAGCTTACAGGTTATTGGGGGAAACACCATATATTTT.